The rows below give T cell receptor beta chains drawn from one sample of a study of blood T cell repertoires in COVID-19. Only in-frame clones appear in the TCRdb table, and some are missing; sequencing was by immunoSEQ multiplex PCR. The sample yields roughly 160,000 clones, 88% seen once. Sequencing was carried out using peripheral blood. The receptors derive from a man between 60 and 70 years old with acute or convalescent COVID-19. CDR3s include the opening cysteine and the closing phenylalanine or tryptophan. A D gene is named only where the DNA matches it firmly. Expanded clones are given a class, and other clones once, few, many or no size at all.

D gene: -
J gene: TRBJ1-1
clone size: -
V gene: TRBV4-3
CDR3 DNA: TGCGCCAGCAGCCAAGGGTTGGGAGACACTGAAGCTTTCTTT
CDR3 protein: CASSQGLGDTEAFF

D gene: TRBD2
J gene: TRBJ2-7
clone size: -
V gene: TRBV2
CDR3 DNA: TGTGCCAGCAGTGAAGCGGGACTAGCGGGAGGGGTCTACGAGCAGTACTTC
CDR3 protein: CASSEAGLAGGVYEQYF

D gene: TRBD1
J gene: TRBJ1-5
clone size: few
V gene: TRBV6-1
CDR3 DNA: TGTGCCAGCAGTGATATAGGGGGCAGTCAGCCCCAGCATTTT
CDR3 protein: CASSDIGGSQPQHF

D gene: TRBD2
J gene: TRBJ2-3
clone size: -
V gene: TRBV7-2
CDR3 DNA: TGTGCCAGCAGCTCGAACACGATAGCGGGAGATACGCAGTATTTT
CDR3 protein: CASSSNTIAGDTQYF

D gene: -
J gene: TRBJ1-1
clone size: -
V gene: TRBV24-1
CDR3 DNA: TGTGCCACCAGTGCCGGGGTCGGGAACACTGAAGCTTTCTTT
CDR3 protein: CATSAGVGNTEAFF

D gene: TRBD2
J gene: TRBJ2-3
clone size: -
V gene: TRBV19
CDR3 DNA: TGTGCCACCCAATACGGGGGGGCAGATACGCAGTATTTT
CDR3 protein: CATQYGGADTQYF

D gene: -
J gene: TRBJ2-1
clone size: -
V gene: TRBV7-8
CDR3 DNA: TGTGCCAGCAGCGCCGAGGCCTCCGGGGACAATGAGCAGTTCTTC
CDR3 protein: CASSAEASGDNEQFF

D gene: TRBD2
J gene: TRBJ2-5
clone size: -
V gene: TRBV11-2
CDR3 DNA: TGTGCCAGCAGCCGGGAGGAAGAGACCCAGTACTTC
CDR3 protein: CASSREEETQYF

D gene: -
J gene: TRBJ2-5
clone size: -
V gene: TRBV18
CDR3 DNA: TGTGCCAGCTCCTCATCCGGAGGTCAAGAGACCCAGTACTTC
CDR3 protein: CASSSSGGQETQYF

D gene: -
J gene: TRBJ1-2
clone size: -
V gene: TRBV18
CDR3 DNA: TGTGCCAGCTCACCAAAACAGAACTATGGCTACACCTTC
CDR3 protein: CASSPKQNYGYTF

D gene: TRBD1
J gene: TRBJ2-7
clone size: once
V gene: TRBV6-2/TRBV6-3
CDR3 DNA: TGTGCCAGCAGCGACCGGGACAGAGGCCAGCTGGATGGCTTC
CDR3 protein: CASSDRDRGQLDGF

D gene: -
J gene: TRBJ2-5
clone size: -
V gene: TRBV6-6
CDR3 DNA: TGTGCCAGCACTGTAATTGGGGAGCAAGAGACCCAGTACTTC
CDR3 protein: CASTVIGEQETQYF

D gene: TRBD2
J gene: TRBJ2-5
clone size: -
V gene: TRBV19
CDR3 DNA: TGTGCCAGTAGTTGGGGACCAGCGGGGAAGACCCAGTACTTC
CDR3 protein: CASSWGPAGKTQYF

D gene: -
J gene: TRBJ1-1
clone size: -
V gene: TRBV7-8
CDR3 DNA: TGTGCCAGCACCGAATTAAGAGGCACTGAAGCTTTCTTT
CDR3 protein: CASTELRGTEAFF

D gene: -
J gene: TRBJ2-1
clone size: -
V gene: TRBV5-1
CDR3 DNA: TGCGCCAGCAGCCTGGAAGCCGGACACGACTGGGATGAGCAGTTCTTC
CDR3 protein: CASSLEAGHDWDEQFF

D gene: TRBD1
J gene: TRBJ1-5
clone size: -
V gene: TRBV27
CDR3 DNA: TGTGCCAGCAACGACTCAGGGGGCTCAAATCAGCCCCAGCATTTT
CDR3 protein: CASNDSGGSNQPQHF

D gene: -
J gene: TRBJ2-7
clone size: -
V gene: TRBV3-1/TRBV3-2
CDR3 DNA: TGTGCCAGCAGGCAACGCGCGGGCTCCTACGAGCAGTACTTC
CDR3 protein: CASRQRAGSYEQYF

D gene: -
J gene: TRBJ2-5
clone size: -
V gene: TRBV30
CDR3 DNA: TGTGCCTGGAGAGGTCTAGAAGAGACCCAGTACTTC
CDR3 protein: CAWRGLEETQYF

D gene: -
J gene: TRBJ2-5
clone size: -
V gene: TRBV5-1
CDR3 DNA: TGCGCCAGCAGCTTGGATCCAGGGGGGGAGACCCAGTACTTC
CDR3 protein: CASSLDPGGETQYF

D gene: -
J gene: TRBJ1-6
clone size: -
V gene: TRBV6-6
CDR3 DNA: TGTGCCAGCAAGCAGGGAAGTAATTCACCCCTCCACTTT
CDR3 protein: CASKQGSNSPLHF

D gene: -
J gene: TRBJ1-1
clone size: once
V gene: TRBV6-5
CDR3 DNA: TGTGCCAGCAGTTACGAAGCTATGAACACTGAAGCTTTCTTT
CDR3 protein: CASSYEAMNTEAFF

D gene: -
J gene: TRBJ2-1
clone size: -
V gene: TRBV27
CDR3 DNA: TGTGCCAGCAGTTTAACCGGGACTGGATTCAATGAGCAGTTCTTC
CDR3 protein: CASSLTGTGFNEQFF

D gene: TRBD2
J gene: TRBJ2-3
clone size: -
V gene: TRBV7-2
CDR3 DNA: TGTGCCAGCAGCCCAAACCCGGGAGGGGATACGCAGTATTTT
CDR3 protein: CASSPNPGGDTQYF

D gene: -
J gene: TRBJ2-7
clone size: -
V gene: TRBV18
CDR3 DNA: TGTGCCAGCTCACCTGGGACTAAAGGGGGCGAGCAGTACTTC
CDR3 protein: CASSPGTKGGEQYF

D gene: -
J gene: TRBJ2-5
clone size: -
V gene: TRBV18
CDR3 DNA: TGTGCCAGCTCACCACCGGGGGGAGAGACCCAGTACTTC
CDR3 protein: CASSPPGGETQYF

D gene: TRBD2
J gene: TRBJ2-1
clone size: -
V gene: TRBV5-6
CDR3 DNA: TGTGCCAGCAGACCGACTAGCGGGAGGGCCGGTGAGCAGTTCTTC
CDR3 protein: CASRPTSGRAGEQFF

D gene: -
J gene: TRBJ1-3
clone size: few
V gene: TRBV7-2
CDR3 DNA: TGTGCCAGCAGCCCGTTGGGGGGGCCGAGCTCTGGAAACACCATATATTTT
CDR3 protein: CASSPLGGPSSGNTIYF

D gene: -
J gene: TRBJ1-3
clone size: -
V gene: TRBV12-5
CDR3 DNA: TGTGCTAGTGGTTTGGGGACAGTTTCCTCTGGAAACACCATATATTTT
CDR3 protein: CASGLGTVSSGNTIYF

D gene: TRBD1
J gene: TRBJ1-4
clone size: -
V gene: TRBV3-1/TRBV3-2
CDR3 DNA: TGTGCCAGCAGCCAAGGACCCCAGGGGGCAGGAGAAAAACTGTTTTTT
CDR3 protein: CASSQGPQGAGEKLFF

D gene: TRBD1
J gene: TRBJ1-2
clone size: few
V gene: TRBV27
CDR3 DNA: TGTGCCAGCAGTTTTACAGGGGCACTAGGTGGCTACACCTTC
CDR3 protein: CASSFTGALGGYTF

D gene: -
J gene: TRBJ2-2
clone size: -
V gene: TRBV9
CDR3 DNA: TGTGCCAGCAGCGTACGATTAGGGGTCGGGGAGCTGTTTTTT
CDR3 protein: CASSVRLGVGELFF

D gene: -
J gene: TRBJ2-5
clone size: -
V gene: TRBV7-2
CDR3 DNA: TGTGCCAGCAGCCTCGACAGAGGAGTTCAAGAGACCCAGTACTTC
CDR3 protein: CASSLDRGVQETQYF

D gene: TRBD1
J gene: TRBJ1-3
clone size: -
V gene: TRBV5-1
CDR3 DNA: TGCGCCAGCAGCCCGCAGGGGGTGGGAAACACCATATATTTT
CDR3 protein: CASSPQGVGNTIYF